Listed here are 18 T cell receptor beta chains from one sample, sequenced in a study of T-cell memory formation after mild COVID-19. Each CDR3 protein is one row after TCRdb ran MiXCR on the 5' RACE reads. The repertoire has 300,000 to 400,000 distinct CDR3 sequences, around 27% of them found once; the top ten carry approximately 12%. What was sequenced was PBMCs or a T cell subset sorted from them (not recorded which). The receptors derive from an adult woman who had mild COVID-19 (a few samples of this study predate the infection). Cell type and time point are not known.

This clonotype was seen repeatedly, ten times or more. The chain employs TRBV18 and TRBJ2-4, with 9 positions matching TRBD1. In germline, CDR1 is KGHSH, CDR2 LQKENI. The CDR3 covers 18 residues. The V gene end was trimmed by 1 base and the J gene end by 1 base; junction bases not matched to a gene: 8. CDR3 sequence (DNA): TGTGCCAGCTCACCACGCGGACCGGGACAGGGTGCCAAAAACATTCAGTACTTC. This encodes CASSPRGPGQGAKNIQYF.

The chain carries TRBV12-3 or TRBV12-4 and TRBJ1-3; TRBD1 matches 7 bases. Trimming at V came to 6 bases and at J to 2 bases, leaving 7 bases not matched to a gene. The CDR3 has 15 residues. The chain's CDR3 is CASSRPTGTGNTIYF. In DNA form, the CDR3 reads TGTGCCAGCAGCCGGCCGACAGGGACTGGAAACACCATATATTTT.

The sample holds a few counts of this clonotype. This chain uses TRBV10-3 with TRBJ1-2, with D possibly being TRBD1 (5 bases). This CDR3 has 14 amino acids. Germline lookup yields CDR1 ENHRY and CDR2 SYGVKD. The ends were cut back, 3 bases at V and 3 bases at J, with 11 bases in the middle. This CDR3 reads CAISDPTGDYGYTF. The DNA of the CDR3 is TGTGCCATCAGTGATCCCACAGGAGACTATGGCTACACCTTC.

The chain uses TRBV2 and TRBJ2-7, with D possibly being TRBD2 (6 bases). This CDR3 has 13 residues. V gave up 11 bases and J gave up 0 bases, with 14 bases separating them. Germline CDR1 reads SNHLY; CDR2 reads FYNNEI. The CDR3 sequence is CAHSSGDSYEQYF. The CDR3, as DNA: TGTGCCCATTCTTCGGGGGACTCCTACGAGCAGTACTTC.

This rearrangement joins TRBV7-9 to TRBJ1-5; 8 bases are shared with TRBD1. CDR1 and CDR2 from the germline V gene are SEHNR and FQNEAQ (reference sequence). The CDR3 totals 16 residues. Trimming took 1 base from V and 7 from J; bases not matched to a gene: 9. For the CDR3, the DNA is TGTGCCAGCAGCTTAGGCAGGGGGCAGGGGAGCCAGCCCCAGCATTTT. Translating gives CASSLGRGQGSQPQHF.

This clonotype has a handful of counts. The V call is TRBV24-1, the J call TRBJ2-3; no firm D call. The CDR3 has 13 residues. V was cut by 5 bases and J by 3 bases, with 8 bases left in between. The germline V gene has CDR1 KGHDR and CDR2 SFDVKD. The DNA of the CDR3 is TGTGCCACCAGTGGGTTTCCTACAGATACGCAGTATTTT. As protein: CATSGFPTDTQYF.

The V call is TRBV6-5, the J call TRBJ2-1; D gene uncertain. Between the trimmed V and J ends, which lost 3 bases and 10 bases, there was a span of 13 bases. Germline V gene lookup returns CDR1 MNHEY and CDR2 SVGAGI. This CDR3 has 13 amino acids. The CDR3 nucleotides read TGTGCCAGCAGTTATTCCCGTCTCCAAGAGCAGTTCTTC. This sequence encodes CASSYSRLQEQFF.

This clonotype was observed a few times. The rearrangement uses TRBV29-1 and TRBJ1-4, with 10 bases that match TRBD1. Trimming removed 6 bases from V and 8 bases from J; junction bases left unmatched: 12. The CDR3 extends over 15 amino acids. CDR1 is SQVTM and CDR2 is ANQGSEA in the germline V gene. The CDR3, as DNA: TGCAGCGTCGGAGGGAAGGGGACAGGGGTCGAAAAACTGTTTTTT. It encodes CSVGGKGTGVEKLFF. Drawing the rest from reference TRBV29-1 and TRBJ1-4, the complete variable domain is SAVISQKPSRDICQRGTSLTIQCQVDSQVTMMFWYRQQPGQSLTLIATANQGSEATYESGFVIDKFPISRPNLTFSTLTVSNMSPEDSSIYLCSVGGKGTGVEKLFFGSGTQLSVL.

This clonotype has more than one count but fewer than ten. The chain uses TRBV25-1 and TRBJ2-6; weak D call: TRBD1 (6 bases). This CDR3 has 15 residues. V gave up 6 bases and J gave up 2 bases, with 11 bases separating them. Germline values: CDR1 MGHDK, CDR2 SYGVNS. The CDR3 loop reads CASSRQDPGANVLTF. In DNA form, the CDR3 reads TGTGCCAGCAGCAGACAGGACCCTGGGGCCAACGTCCTGACTTTC.

This clonotype was observed a handful of times. The V gene is TRBV6-6, the J gene TRBJ2-3, with D tentatively TRBD2 (6 bases). Germline V gene sequence: CDR1 MNHNY, CDR2 SVGAGI (reference sequence). CDR3 length: 15 amino acids. The V and J ends lost 2 bases and 2 bases respectively, with 11 bases between them. The CDR3 loop is CASSYDGGNTDTQYF. For the CDR3, the DNA is TGTGCCAGCAGTTACGATGGCGGGAACACAGATACGCAGTATTTT.

This clonotype has more than one count but fewer than ten. This chain connects TRBV5-4 to TRBJ1-6; D possibly corresponds to TRBD1 (5 bases). CDR3 length: 15 residues. Trimming removed 1 base from V and 6 bases from J, with 11 bases in between. CDR1 and CDR2 (germline): SGHNT, YYREEE (reference sequence). The CDR3 here is CASSLYRRSNSPLHF. The CDR3 nucleotides are TGTGCCAGCAGCTTGTACAGGCGCTCTAATTCACCCCTCCACTTT.

This chain links TRBV15 with TRBJ2-1; possible D gene TRBD1, 6 bases. V was cut by 3 bases and J by 6 bases, with 18 bases left in between. The germline V gene has CDR1 LNHNV and CDR2 YYDKDF (reference sequence). This CDR3 comprises 16 residues. The CDR3, as DNA: TGTGCCACCAGCAGCCTGGGACAAGATACCCGCAATGAGCAGTTCTTC. Translated, it gives CATSSLGQDTRNEQFF.

The gene calls are TRBV7-9 and TRBJ2-3; TRBD2 aligns across 13 bases. Trimming took 5 bases from V and 7 from J; bases not matched to a gene: 9. Looked up from germline, CDR1 is SEHNR and CDR2 is FQNEAQ (reference sequence). This CDR3 comprises 16 residues. CDR3 protein: CASSLGTSGIINTQYF. The CDR3, as DNA: TGTGCCAGCAGCCTAGGGACTAGCGGGATCATTAATACGCAGTATTTT.

The gene calls are TRBV27 and TRBJ2-7, with D possibly TRBD1 on 5 matching bases. This CDR3 has 15 residues. Germline-derived CDR1 and CDR2 are MNHEY and SMNVEV (reference sequence). The germline V and J ends were trimmed by 4 bases and 6 bases, with 19 bases remaining between them. This chain's CDR3 is CASSSYGQGLGEQYF. CDR3 sequence (DNA): TGTGCCAGCAGTTCCTATGGACAAGGGCTTGGCGAGCAGTACTTC.

The rearrangement joins TRBV15 to TRBJ1-2, with D unclear. Germline CDR1 reads LNHNV; CDR2 reads YYDKDF (reference sequence). Trimming stripped 0 bases from V and 4 bases from J, with 9 bases between. The CDR3 loop spans 14 amino acids. The chain's CDR3 is CATSRDSAAYGYTF. Written as DNA, the CDR3 is TGTGCCACCAGCAGAGATTCGGCAGCCTATGGCTACACCTTC.

V usage is TRBV5-1 and J usage is TRBJ2-7; no clear D. The germline gives CDR1 SGHRS, CDR2 YFSETQ. The V and J ends lost 4 bases and 5 bases respectively, with 16 bases between them. This CDR3 is built from 14 residues. The CDR3 protein is CASSPRSSSDEQYF. The CDR3 coding sequence is TGCGCCAGCAGCCCGAGGTCCTCCAGCGACGAGCAGTACTTC.

The sample holds one count of this clonotype. This sequence joins TRBV9 and TRBJ2-3; D perhaps matches TRBD1 (6 bases). Germline values: CDR1 SGDLS, CDR2 YYNGEE. The CDR3 runs to 15 residues. V shed 4 bases and J shed 4 bases, with 16 bases lying between them. The CDR3 nucleotides are TGTGCCAGCAGCCCTCAGGGGATCCACGCAGATACGCAGTATTTT. The encoded protein is CASSPQGIHADTQYF.

This clonotype was found many times. The genes are TRBV7-2 and TRBJ2-7; 7 bases match TRBD1. Germline V lookup: CDR1 SGHTA, CDR2 FQGNSA. This CDR3 is built from 21 residues. The junction had 25 bases not matched to a gene; V was cut back by 5 bases and J by 0 bases. The CDR3 spells CASSQNADRLAIRQHSYEQYF. The CDR3 nucleotides are TGTGCCAGCAGCCAGAATGCGGACAGGCTTGCGATAAGACAACACTCCTACGAGCAGTACTTC.